The T cell receptor (beta chain) under discussion was sequenced for a study of identical twins. Overall study findings and caveats: Memory repertoires lacked the insertion deficit that abundant cord blood beta clonotypes showed.

Unique molecular identifiers were in the cDNA, with template-switch universal primer binding. From the 5' RACE reads, TCRdb called clonotypes with MiXCR, one entry per CDR3 protein. The sample lists 200,000 to 250,000 distinct CDR3 sequences; approximately 12% were seen once. This CDR3 contains 13 residues. Looked up from germline, CDR1 is LGHDT and CDR2 is YNNKEL (reference sequence). Trimming took off 4 bases at V and 4 bases at J, with 11 bases between the two ends. Concerning this clonotype: As yet, its antigen is unknown.

The same data also contributed to another study, on yellow fever vaccine responses in identical twins.

This sequence originates from a woman between 18 and 29 years old in good health. Sequenced: memory (CD45RO+) T cells sorted from blood. The rearrangement uses TRBV3-1 and TRBJ2-7; D is ambiguous. CDR3 sequence reads: CASSRVLGYEQYF. CDR3 sequence (DNA): TGTGCCAGCAGCCGAGTTTTAGGATACGAGCAGTACTTC.